The present TCR beta chain was sequenced within a study of identical twins. Study-wide findings and caveats: Fewer insertions characterized abundant cord blood beta clonotypes, whereas memory repertoires showed none. Beta out-of-frame sequences displayed a weaker excess of sharing between twins. Out-of-frame alpha sequences shared between twins exhibited an excess of low generation probability.

Concerning this clonotype itself: What it binds is unknown.

TCRdb used MiXCR to reprocess the 5' RACE reads, holding one entry per CDR3 protein. In the table there are around 1.7 million distinct CDR3 sequences, around a third of which are singletons. CDR1 is MGHDK, CDR2 SYGVNS, per germline. The V and J ends lost 1 base and 0 bases respectively, with 7 bases between them. The CDR3 is 14 amino acids. Source material: cord blood. The source of this sequence is a newborn girl in good health. The chain has TRBV25-1 and TRBJ2-7; D ambiguous. The CDR3 protein is CASSELIPSYEQYF. The CDR3 DNA reads as TGTGCCAGCAGTGAATTAATCCCCTCCTACGAGCAGTACTTC.